This TCR beta chain was found in a study of tumor and adjacent non-tumor tissue in lung cancer. Study context: There were some 12 adenocarcinoma, 2 squamous cell carcinoma and 1 small cell lung cancer cases. General study findings and limits: Patients with more diverse tumor TCRs had worse survival. TCR diversity was significantly greater in tumor than normal lung tissue.

A modified ARM-PCR protocol with three rounds of nested PCR amplified TCRbeta. One entry per CDR3 protein results from TCRdb running MiXCR on the multiplex PCR reads. The profile covers 100,000 to 150,000 distinct CDR3 sequences, with 66% appearing a single time and more than 10% taken by the ten largest. RNA was extracted from bulk tissue without any cell sorting. With respect to this clonotype: Its antigen is not known. Mismatch with germline at one junction end may stem from a read error.

The length of the CDR3 is 14 residues. Looked up from germline, CDR1 is SGHTA and CDR2 is FQGTGA. The TCR originated in a man under 40 with non-small cell lung cancer. Source material: lung tumor tissue. The chain employs TRBV7-3 and TRBJ2-7; 7 positions match TRBD1. For the CDR3, the DNA is TGTGCCAGCAGCTTAACCGGGGACAGCCACGAGCAGTATTTC. It yields the protein CASSLTGDSHEQYF. The entire variable domain, with the rest obtained from reference TRBV7-3 and TRBJ2-7, is as follows: GAGVSQTPSNKVTEKGKYVELRCDPISGHTALYWYRQSLGQGPEFLIYFQGTGAADDSGLPNDRFFAVRPEGSVSTLKIQRTERGDSAVYLCASSLTGDSHEQYFGPGTRLTVT.